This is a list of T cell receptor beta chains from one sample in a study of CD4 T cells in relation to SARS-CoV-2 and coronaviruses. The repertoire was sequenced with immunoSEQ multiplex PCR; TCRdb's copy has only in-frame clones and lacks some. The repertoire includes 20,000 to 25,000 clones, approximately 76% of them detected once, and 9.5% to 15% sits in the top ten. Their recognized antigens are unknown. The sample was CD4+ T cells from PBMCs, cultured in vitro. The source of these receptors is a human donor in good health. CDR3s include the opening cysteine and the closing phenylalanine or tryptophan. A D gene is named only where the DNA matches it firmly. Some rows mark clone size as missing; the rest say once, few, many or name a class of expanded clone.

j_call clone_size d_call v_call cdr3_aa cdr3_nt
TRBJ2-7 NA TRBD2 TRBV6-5 CASSQQRGGHEQYF TGTGCCAGCAGTCAACAGCGGGGCGGTCACGAGCAGTACTTC
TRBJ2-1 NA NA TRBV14 CASSQELGIGQFF TGTGCCAGCAGCCAAGAACTCGGGATAGGTCAGTTCTTC
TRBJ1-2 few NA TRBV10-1 CASSDRVDYGYTF TGCGCCAGCAGTGACAGGGTGGACTATGGCTACACCTTC
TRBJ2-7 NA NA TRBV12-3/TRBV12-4 CASSQYYEQYF TGTGCCAGCAGCCAGTACTACGAGCAGTACTTC
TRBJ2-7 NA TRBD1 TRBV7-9 CASSPRFGTATYEQYF TGTGCCAGCAGCCCACGTTTCGGGACAGCTACCTACGAGCAGTACTTC
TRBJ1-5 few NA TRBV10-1 CASSGGEPPYEDQPQHF TGCGCCAGCAGTGGCGGAGAACCACCTTACGAAGATCAGCCCCAGCATTTT
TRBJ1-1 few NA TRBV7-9 CASSLGGHTEAFF TGTGCCAGCAGCTTAGGAGGGCACACTGAAGCTTTCTTT
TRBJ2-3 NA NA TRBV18 CASSPAGTTSTDTQYF TGTGCCAGCTCACCCGCCGGGACGACTAGCACAGATACGCAGTATTTT
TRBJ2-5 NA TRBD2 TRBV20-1 CSASVTSGSETQYF TGCAGTGCTAGTGTGACTAGCGGGAGTGAGACCCAGTACTTC
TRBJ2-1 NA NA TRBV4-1 CASSQVTEGRRVAVVEQFF TGCGCCAGCAGCCAAGTAACGGAGGGCAGGCGGGTCGCGGTGGTTGAGCAGTTCTTC
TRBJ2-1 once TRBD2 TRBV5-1 CASSLGTSGSNEQFF TGCGCCAGCAGCCTCGGAACTAGCGGGAGTAATGAGCAGTTCTTC
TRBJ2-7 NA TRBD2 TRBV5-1 CASSLGGGWNEQYF TGCGCCAGCAGCCTGGGCGGGGGATGGAACGAGCAGTACTTC
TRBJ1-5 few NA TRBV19 CASTRGLSNQPQHF TGTGCCAGTACAAGGGGGTTAAGCAATCAGCCCCAGCATTTT
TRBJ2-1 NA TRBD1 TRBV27 CASSFLIRGQAFHNEQFF TGTGCCAGCAGTTTTCTTATCCGGGGACAGGCGTTTCATAATGAGCAGTTCTTC
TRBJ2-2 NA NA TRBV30 CAWSPTTASLTGELFF TGTGCCTGGAGCCCCACGACGGCCAGTCTTACCGGGGAGCTGTTTTTT
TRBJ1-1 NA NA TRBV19 CASSINSLGTEAFF TGTGCCAGTAGTATAAACTCCCTAGGGACTGAAGCTTTCTTT